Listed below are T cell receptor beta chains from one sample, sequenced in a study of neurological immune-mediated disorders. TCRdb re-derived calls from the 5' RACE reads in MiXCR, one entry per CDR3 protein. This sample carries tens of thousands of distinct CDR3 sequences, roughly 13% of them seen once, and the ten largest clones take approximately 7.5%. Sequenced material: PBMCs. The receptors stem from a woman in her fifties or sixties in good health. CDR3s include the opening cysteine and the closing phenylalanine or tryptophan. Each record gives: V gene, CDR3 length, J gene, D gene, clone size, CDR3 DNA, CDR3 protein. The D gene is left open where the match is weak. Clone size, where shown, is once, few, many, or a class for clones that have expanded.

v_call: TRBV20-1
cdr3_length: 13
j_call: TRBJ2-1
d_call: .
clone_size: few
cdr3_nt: TGCAGTGCTAGAACCTCGGGTGACAATGAGCAGTTCTTC
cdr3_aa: CSARTSGDNEQFF

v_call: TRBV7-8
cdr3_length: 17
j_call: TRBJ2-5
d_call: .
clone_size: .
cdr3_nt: TGTGCCAGCAGCTTAGGTAGACAGCGCCGGTACCAAGAGACCCATTACTTC
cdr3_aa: CASSLGRQRRYQETHYF

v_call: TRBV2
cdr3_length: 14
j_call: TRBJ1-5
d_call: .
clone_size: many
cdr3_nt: TGTGCCAGCGGAAGAAGGGAGATCGGACAGCCCCAGCATTTT
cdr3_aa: CASGRREIGQPQHF

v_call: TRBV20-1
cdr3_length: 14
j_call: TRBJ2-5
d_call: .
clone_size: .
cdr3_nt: TGCAGTGCTTCAATCCCAGGCGGGGATGAGACCCAGTACTTC
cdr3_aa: CSASIPGGDETQYF

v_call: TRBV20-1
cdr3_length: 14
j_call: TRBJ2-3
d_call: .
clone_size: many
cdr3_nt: TGCAGTGCCTCACCCCCGGCCCTAATGTATACGCAGTATTTT
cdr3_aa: CSASPPALMYTQYF

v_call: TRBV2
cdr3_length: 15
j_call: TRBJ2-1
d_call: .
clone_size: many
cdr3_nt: TGTGCCAGCAGGAGGGGGGGAAGCTCCTACAATGAGCAGTTCTTC
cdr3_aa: CASRRGGSSYNEQFF

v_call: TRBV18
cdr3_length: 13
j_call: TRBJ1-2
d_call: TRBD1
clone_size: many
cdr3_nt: TGTGCCAGCTCACCCGACAGGGAGAATGGCTACACCTTC
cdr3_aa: CASSPDRENGYTF

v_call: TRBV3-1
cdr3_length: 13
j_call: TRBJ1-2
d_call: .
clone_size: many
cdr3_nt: TGTGCCAGCAGCCAAGAGGGGAACTATGGCTACACCTTC
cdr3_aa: CASSQEGNYGYTF

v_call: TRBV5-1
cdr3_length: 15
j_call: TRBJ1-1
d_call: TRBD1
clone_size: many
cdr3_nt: TGCGCCAGCAGCCCAGGCGACAGGGTGAACACTGAAGCTTTCTTT
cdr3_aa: CASSPGDRVNTEAFF

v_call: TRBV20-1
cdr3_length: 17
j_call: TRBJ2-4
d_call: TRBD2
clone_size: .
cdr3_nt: TGCAGTGCTAGAATAGGACTAGCGGGCCCAGCCAAAAACATTCATTACTTC
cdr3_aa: CSARIGLAGPAKNIHYF

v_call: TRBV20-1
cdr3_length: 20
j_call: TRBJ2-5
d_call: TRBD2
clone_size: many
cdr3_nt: TGCAGTGCTAGTGGGGGGGTCGTCAGCGGGAGTTCTCTGTACCAAGAGACCCAGTACTTC
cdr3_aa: CSASGGVVSGSSLYQETQYF

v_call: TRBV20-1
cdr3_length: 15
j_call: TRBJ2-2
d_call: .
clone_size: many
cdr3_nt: TGCAGTGCTAGTTTATTCGGTGTCGGCACCGGGGAGCTGTTTTTT
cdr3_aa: CSASLFGVGTGELFF

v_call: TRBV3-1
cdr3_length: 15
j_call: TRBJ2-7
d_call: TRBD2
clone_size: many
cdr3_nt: TGTGCCAGCAGCCCGGGACTAGCAGGAGTCTACGAGCAGTACTTC
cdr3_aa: CASSPGLAGVYEQYF

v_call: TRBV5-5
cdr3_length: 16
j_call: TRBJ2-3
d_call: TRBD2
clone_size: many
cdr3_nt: TGTGCCAGCAGCTTGAGACAAGCGGGGGGGCCAGGGACGCAGTATTTT
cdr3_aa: CASSLRQAGGPGTQYF

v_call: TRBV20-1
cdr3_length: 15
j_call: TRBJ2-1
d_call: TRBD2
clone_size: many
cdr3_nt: TGCAGTGCTAGCGGCTTTACTAGCGGGAGAGATGAGCAGTTCTTC
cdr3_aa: CSASGFTSGRDEQFF

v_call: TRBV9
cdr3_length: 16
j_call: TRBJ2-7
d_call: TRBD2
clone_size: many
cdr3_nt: TGTGCCAGCAGCGTAGAGGGTCTAGCGGGGATTTACGAGCAGTACTTC
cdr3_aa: CASSVEGLAGIYEQYF

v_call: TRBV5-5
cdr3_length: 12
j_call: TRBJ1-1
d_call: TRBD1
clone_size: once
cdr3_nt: TGTGCCAGCAGCTTGGGACAGGGAAGAGCTTTCTTT
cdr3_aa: CASSLGQGRAFF

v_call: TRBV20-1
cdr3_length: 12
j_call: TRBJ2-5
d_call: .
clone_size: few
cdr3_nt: TGCAGTGCTAGTTTACGGGGGGAGACCCAGTACTTC
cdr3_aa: CSASLRGETQYF

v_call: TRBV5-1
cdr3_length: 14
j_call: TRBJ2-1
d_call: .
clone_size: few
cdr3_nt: TGCGCCAGCTCCGGGCTTAGCTCCTACAATGAGCAGTTCTTC
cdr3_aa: CASSGLSSYNEQFF

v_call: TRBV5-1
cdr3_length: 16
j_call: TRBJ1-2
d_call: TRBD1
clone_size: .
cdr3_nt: TGCGCCAGCAGCTTGGGAGGACAGGCCCAACTCTATGGCTACACCTTC
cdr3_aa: CASSLGGQAQLYGYTF

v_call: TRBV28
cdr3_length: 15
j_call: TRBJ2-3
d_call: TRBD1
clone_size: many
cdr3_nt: TGTGCCAGCAGCTTGCAAGGACAGGGCACAGATACGCAGTATTTT
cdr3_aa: CASSLQGQGTDTQYF

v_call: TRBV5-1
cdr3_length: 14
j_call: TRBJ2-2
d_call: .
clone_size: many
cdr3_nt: TGCGCCAGCAGAAGTCAGCTGAACACCGGGGAGCTGTTTTTT
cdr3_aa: CASRSQLNTGELFF

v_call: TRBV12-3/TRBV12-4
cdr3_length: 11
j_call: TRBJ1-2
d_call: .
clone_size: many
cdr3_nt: TGTGCCAGCGGTGTAGTCTATGGCTACACCTTC
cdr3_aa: CASGVVYGYTF

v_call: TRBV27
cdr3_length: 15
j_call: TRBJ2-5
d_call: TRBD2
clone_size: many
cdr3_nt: TGTGCCAGCAGTTTATCACTAGCGAACCAAGAGACCCAGTACTTC
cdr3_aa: CASSLSLANQETQYF

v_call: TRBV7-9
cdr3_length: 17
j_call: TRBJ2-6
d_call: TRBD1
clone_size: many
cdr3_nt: TGTGCCCCGGAACCCGGGACAGGTCCCTCTGGGGCCAACGTCCTGACTTTC
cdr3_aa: CAPEPGTGPSGANVLTF

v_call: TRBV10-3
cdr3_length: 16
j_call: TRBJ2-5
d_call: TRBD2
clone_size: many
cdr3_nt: TGTGCCATCAGTGTGGGGACTAGCGGAGACCAAGAGACCCAGTACTTC
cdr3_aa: CAISVGTSGDQETQYF

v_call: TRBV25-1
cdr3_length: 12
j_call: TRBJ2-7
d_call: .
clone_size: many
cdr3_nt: TGTGCCAGCGGAGACACCACCTACGAGCAGTACTTC
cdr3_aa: CASGDTTYEQYF

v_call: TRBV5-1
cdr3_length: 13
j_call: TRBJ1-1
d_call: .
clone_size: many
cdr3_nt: TGCGCCAGCAGCACAAACGGGGTTATCGAAGCTTTCTTT
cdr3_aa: CASSTNGVIEAFF

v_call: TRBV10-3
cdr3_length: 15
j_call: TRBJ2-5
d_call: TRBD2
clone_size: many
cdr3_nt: TGTGCCATCGCCTTAGGACTAGCGGGCGGTGAGACCCAGTACTTC
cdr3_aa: CAIALGLAGGETQYF

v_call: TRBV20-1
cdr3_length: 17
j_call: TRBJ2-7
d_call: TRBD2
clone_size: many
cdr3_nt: TGCAGTGCCCAACCGGGACTAGCGGGAGGTTGGTCCTACGAGCAGTACTTC
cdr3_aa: CSAQPGLAGGWSYEQYF

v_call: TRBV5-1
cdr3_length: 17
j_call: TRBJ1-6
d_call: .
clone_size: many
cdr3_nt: TGCGCCAGCAGCCCCCAGGCGGTTGGCTCCTATAATTCACCCCTCCACTTT
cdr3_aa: CASSPQAVGSYNSPLHF

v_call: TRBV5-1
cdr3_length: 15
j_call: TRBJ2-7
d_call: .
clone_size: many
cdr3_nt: TGCGCCAGCAGCTTGGATGGAGGGGTGGCCTACGAGCAGTACTTC
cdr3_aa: CASSLDGGVAYEQYF

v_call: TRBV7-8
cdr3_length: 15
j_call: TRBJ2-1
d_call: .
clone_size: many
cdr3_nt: TGTGCCAGCAGCCGCCTTCCGGGGGTGTACAATGAGCAGTTCTTC
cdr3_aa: CASSRLPGVYNEQFF

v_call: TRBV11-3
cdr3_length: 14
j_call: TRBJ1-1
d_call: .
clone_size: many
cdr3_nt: TGTGCCAGCAGCCCCGGGGGGGTGAACACTGAAGCTTTCTTT
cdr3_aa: CASSPGGVNTEAFF

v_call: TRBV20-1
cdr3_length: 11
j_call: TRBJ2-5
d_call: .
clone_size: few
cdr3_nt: TGCAGTGCTAAAGGGCGGGAGACCCAGTACTTC
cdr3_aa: CSAKGRETQYF

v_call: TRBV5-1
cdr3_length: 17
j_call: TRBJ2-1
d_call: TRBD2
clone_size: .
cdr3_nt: TGCGCCAGCAGCCTGTTACTAGCGGAGTTTTCCTACAATGAGCAGTTCTTC
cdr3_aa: CASSLLLAEFSYNEQFF

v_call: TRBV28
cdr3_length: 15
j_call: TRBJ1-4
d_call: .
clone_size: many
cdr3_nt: TGTGCCAGCACCCAAGGGGACGGATCAAATGAAAAACTGTTTTTT
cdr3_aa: CASTQGDGSNEKLFF

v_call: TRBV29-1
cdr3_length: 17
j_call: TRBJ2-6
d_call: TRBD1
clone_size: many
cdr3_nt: TGCAGCGTTGCCGGCGAGCTACAGGGGAGAGGGGCCAACGTCCTGACTTTC
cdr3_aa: CSVAGELQGRGANVLTF

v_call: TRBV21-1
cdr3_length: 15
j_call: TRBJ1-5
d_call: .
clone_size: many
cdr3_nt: TGTGCCAGCAGCAAAGCGACAGGGGGCTGTCAGCCCCAGCATTTT
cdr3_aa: CASSKATGGCQPQHF

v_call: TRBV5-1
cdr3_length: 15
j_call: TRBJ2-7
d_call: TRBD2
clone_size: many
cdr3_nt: TGCGCCAGCAGCTCCGGAGCGGGGGGCTCCTACGAGCAGTACTTC
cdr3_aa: CASSSGAGGSYEQYF

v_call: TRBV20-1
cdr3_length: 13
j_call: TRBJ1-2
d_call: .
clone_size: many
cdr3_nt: TGCAGTGCTTCCCCGGGACCGACCTATGGCTACACCTTC
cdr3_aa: CSASPGPTYGYTF

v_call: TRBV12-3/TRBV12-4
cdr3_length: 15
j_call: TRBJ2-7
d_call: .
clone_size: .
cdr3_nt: TGTGCCAGCAGCTGGGGCGATGGGAAGACCGGGACGCAGTACTTC
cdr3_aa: CASSWGDGKTGTQYF

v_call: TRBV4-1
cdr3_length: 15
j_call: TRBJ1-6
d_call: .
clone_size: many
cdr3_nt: TGCGCCAGCAGCCAAGCTAGACGGGGGGATTCACCCCTCCACTTT
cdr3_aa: CASSQARRGDSPLHF

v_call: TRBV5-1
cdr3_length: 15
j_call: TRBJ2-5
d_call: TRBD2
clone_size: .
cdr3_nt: TGCGCCAGCAGCTTGACGGGGACTAGCCAAGAGACCCAGTACTTC
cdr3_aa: CASSLTGTSQETQYF

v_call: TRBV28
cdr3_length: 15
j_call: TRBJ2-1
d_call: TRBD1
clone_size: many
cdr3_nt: TGTGCCAGCAGCACCCGGGACAGGGGTATGGATGAGCAGTTCTTC
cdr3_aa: CASSTRDRGMDEQFF

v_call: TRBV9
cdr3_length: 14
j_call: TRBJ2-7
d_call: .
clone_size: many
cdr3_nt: TGTGCCAGCAGCGTAGACGGGAGACGCTACGAGCAGTACTTC
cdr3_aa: CASSVDGRRYEQYF

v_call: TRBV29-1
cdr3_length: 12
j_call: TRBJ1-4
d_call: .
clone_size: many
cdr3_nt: TGCAGCGTTTCGGTTAACAATGAAAAACTGTTTTTT
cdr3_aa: CSVSVNNEKLFF

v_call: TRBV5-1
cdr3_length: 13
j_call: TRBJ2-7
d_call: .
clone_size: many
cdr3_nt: TGCGCCAGCAGCTTCGAGGGATCCTACGAGCAGTACTTC
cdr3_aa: CASSFEGSYEQYF

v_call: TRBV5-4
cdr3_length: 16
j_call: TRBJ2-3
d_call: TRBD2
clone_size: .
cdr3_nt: TGTGCCAGCAGCAGAACCGGGACTAGCGGGAGCGATACGCAGTATTTT
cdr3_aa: CASSRTGTSGSDTQYF

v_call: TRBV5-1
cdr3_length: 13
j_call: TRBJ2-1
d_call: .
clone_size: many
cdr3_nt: TGCGCCAGCAGCTTGGACATCTACAATGAGCAGTTCTTC
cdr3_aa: CASSLDIYNEQFF

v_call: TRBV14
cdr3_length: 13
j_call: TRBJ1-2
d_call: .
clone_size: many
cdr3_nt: TGTGCCAGCAGCCAAGAATTGGTGTATGGCTACACCTTC
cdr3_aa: CASSQELVYGYTF

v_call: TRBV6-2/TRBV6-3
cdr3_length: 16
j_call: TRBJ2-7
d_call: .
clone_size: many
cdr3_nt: TGTGCCAGCAGTGGGGGTTTAGCGGCTTACTCCTACGAGCAGTACTTC
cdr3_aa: CASSGGLAAYSYEQYF

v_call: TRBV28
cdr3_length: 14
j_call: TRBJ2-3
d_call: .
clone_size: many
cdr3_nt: TGTGCCAGCAGGCTTGCTGCTAGCACAGATACGCAGTATTTT
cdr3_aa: CASRLAASTDTQYF

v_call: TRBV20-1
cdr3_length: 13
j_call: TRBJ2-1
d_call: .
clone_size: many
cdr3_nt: TGCAGTGCTAACCGGGGGCCCTACAATGAGCAGTTCTTC
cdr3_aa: CSANRGPYNEQFF

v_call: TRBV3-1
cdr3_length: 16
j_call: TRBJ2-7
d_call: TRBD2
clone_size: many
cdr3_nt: TGTGCCAGCAGCCGCCGGACTAGCGGGGTATACTACGAGCAGTACTTC
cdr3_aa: CASSRRTSGVYYEQYF

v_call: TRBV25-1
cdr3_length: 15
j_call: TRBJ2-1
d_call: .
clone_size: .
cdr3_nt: TGTGCCAGCAGTCCACCGGGGACCACCGACAAGGAGCAGTTCTTC
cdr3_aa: CASSPPGTTDKEQFF

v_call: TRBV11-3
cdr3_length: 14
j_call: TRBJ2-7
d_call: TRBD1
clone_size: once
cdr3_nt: TGTGCCAGCAGCGCAGGGGGAGATCTCTACGAGCAGTACTTC
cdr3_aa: CASSAGGDLYEQYF

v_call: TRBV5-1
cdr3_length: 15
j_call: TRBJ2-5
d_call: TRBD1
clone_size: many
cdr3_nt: TGCGCCAGCAGCCCCGGGACAGGTCGGGAAGAGACCCAGTACTTC
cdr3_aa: CASSPGTGREETQYF

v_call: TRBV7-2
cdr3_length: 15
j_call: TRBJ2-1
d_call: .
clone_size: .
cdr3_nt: TGTGCCAGCAGCTTAGTCAGCAGCTCCTACAATGAGCAGTTCTTC
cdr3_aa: CASSLVSSSYNEQFF

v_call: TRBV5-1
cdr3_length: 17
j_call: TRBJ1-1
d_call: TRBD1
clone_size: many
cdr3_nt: TGCGCCAGCAGCTTGGATCTGCTGACAGGGCTCGGAAATGAAGCTTTCTTT
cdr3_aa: CASSLDLLTGLGNEAFF